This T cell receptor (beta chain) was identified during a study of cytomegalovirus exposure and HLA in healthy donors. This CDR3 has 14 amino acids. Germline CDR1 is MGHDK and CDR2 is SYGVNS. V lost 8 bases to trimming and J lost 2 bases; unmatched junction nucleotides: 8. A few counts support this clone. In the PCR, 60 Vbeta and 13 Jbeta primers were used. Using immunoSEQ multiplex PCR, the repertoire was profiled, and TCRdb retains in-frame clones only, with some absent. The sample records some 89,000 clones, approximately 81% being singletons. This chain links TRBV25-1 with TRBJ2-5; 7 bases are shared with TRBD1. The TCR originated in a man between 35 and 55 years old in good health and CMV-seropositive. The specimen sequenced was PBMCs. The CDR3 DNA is TGTGCCAGCTCGGCCTTCAGGGGGCAAGAGACCCAGTACTTC. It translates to CASSAFRGQETQYF. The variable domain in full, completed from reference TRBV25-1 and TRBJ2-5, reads EADIYQTPRYLVIGTGKKITLECSQTMGHDKMYWYQQDPGMELHLIHYSYGVNSTEKGDLSSESTVSRIRTEHFPLTLESARPSHTSQYLCASSAFRGQETQYFGPGTRLLVL.